These 28 T cell receptor beta chains originate from one sample sequenced in a study of T cell responses to AZD1222 COVID-19 vaccine (dated by TCRdb to the early 2020s). To prepare the library, the immunoSEQ multiplex PCR assay was applied. In TCRdb, the immuneACCESS table is reduced to in-frame sequences with V and J assigned. These tables do not hold every clone; where another copy was compared, an unresolved V gene accounts for under half, and the others remain unexplained. This sample has about 60,000 clones in its table, and under 95% of those were observed once. Less than 7% of the sample is in the top ten clones. What the time point label conveys for this sample: about 28 days (+/-7) after the second vaccine dose. This sample's treatment or condition label indicates: meningococcal conjugate vaccine given as trial control. The sequenced sample was peripheral blood, obtained 28 days after the second dose of the MenACWY control vaccine. The receptors originated from an adult who received the MenACWY meningococcal vaccine as a control.

The rearrangement links TRBV11-2 to TRBJ2-7; perhaps TRBD2 as D (5 bases). V lost 7 bases, J lost 3 bases, and 16 bases lay in between. Germline V CDR1 and CDR2: SGHAT, FQNNGV. This CDR3 is 14 amino acids long. DNA of the CDR3: TGTGCCAGCACTGGGAGCAGACCTAACTACGAGCAGTACTTC. Translated: CASTGSRPNYEQYF.

In DNA form, the CDR3 reads TGTGCCAGCAGCTCCGGGACAGCCACTAATGAAAAACTGTTTTTT. Residues: CASSSGTATNEKLFF. The chain couples TRBV11-2 to TRBJ1-4; 7 bases align to TRBD1. This CDR3 comprises 15 residues. The V gene's germline CDR1 is SGHAT and CDR2 FQNNGV. Trimming cost V 4 bases and J 2 bases; bases outside gene matches: 4.

This clone showed up just once. This chain uses TRBV27 with TRBJ2-7, with 11 nucleotides matching TRBD2. The CDR3 covers 15 residues. V gave up 5 bases and J gave up 3 bases; unmatched junction bases: 6. Germline V CDR1 and CDR2: MNHEY, SMNVEV (reference sequence). The CDR3 DNA reads TGTGCCAGCAGTAATCTAGCGGGAGGTAGCTACGAGCAGTACTTC. Translating gives CASSNLAGGSYEQYF.

V and J are TRBV4-3 and TRBJ2-3, with 12 bases identical to TRBD2. V was clipped by 0 bases and J by 7 bases; unmatched bases: 11. The CDR3 spans 18 residues. Looked up from germline, CDR1 is LGHNA and CDR2 is YSLEER. DNA of the CDR3: TGCGCCAGCAGCCAAGAGTCCCCCCTAGCGGGAGGGCCAAATACGCAGTATTTT. It specifies CASSQESPLAGGPNTQYF.

This clone was counted a single time. The chain couples TRBV5-5 to TRBJ1-1; D uncertain. The V and J ends lost 2 bases and 1 base respectively, with 9 bases between them. The germline gives CDR1 SGHKS, CDR2 YYEKEE (reference sequence). The CDR3 contains 14 residues. CDR3 nucleotide sequence: TGTGCCAGCAGCTTATCTTACAGGAACACTGAAGCTTTCTTT. Translation gives CASSLSYRNTEAFF.

The chain is built from TRBV18 and TRBJ2-3, with D perhaps matching TRBD1 or TRBD2 (5 bases each). The CDR3 contains 13 residues. The germline V and J ends were trimmed by 6 bases and 12 bases, with 19 bases remaining between them. Germline assignment: CDR1 KGHSH and CDR2 LQKENI. The CDR3 region has the DNA TGTGCCAGCTCCCCGGGGCGAGACAGCCCCCAGTATTTT. This gives the protein CASSPGRDSPQYF.

The J gene is TRBJ2-1, the V gene TRBV6-5; 7 bases fit TRBD2. Germline V CDR1 and CDR2: MNHEY, SVGAGI. J gave up 6 bases and V 7 bases, and 6 bases lay outside the gene matches. The CDR3 totals 13 residues. The CDR3 DNA reads as TGTGCCAGCATGCGGGAGCTTCTCAATGAGCAGTTCTTC. It translates to CASMRELLNEQFF.

The chain carries TRBV5-4 and TRBJ2-1; 9 bases map to TRBD2. The CDR3 contains 16 residues. J gave up 2 bases and V 1 base, and 4 bases lay outside the gene matches. The germline V gene has CDR1 SGHNT and CDR2 YYREEE (reference sequence). CDR3 sequence reads: CASSLSAGGPYNEQFF. The CDR3 DNA is TGTGCCAGCAGCTTGTCGGCGGGAGGGCCCTACAATGAGCAGTTCTTC.

The J gene is TRBJ1-4, the V gene TRBV30; D unresolved. This CDR3 spans 11 amino acids. Germline assignment: CDR1 GTSNPN and CDR2 SVGIG (reference sequence). V was cut by 1 base and J by 8 bases, with 5 bases left in between. This CDR3 reads CAWSGPEKLFF. The DNA of the CDR3 is TGTGCCTGGAGTGGCCCGGAAAAACTGTTTTTT.

This chain connects TRBV11-2 to TRBJ1-3; a possible D gene is TRBD1 (6 bases). V lost 3 bases, J lost 10 bases, and 10 bases lay in between. Germline V gives CDR1 SGHAT, CDR2 FQNNGV. This CDR3 has 12 amino acids. The DNA for the CDR3 is TGTGCCAGCAGCTTCTCACAGGGAACCATATATTTT. Translated: CASSFSQGTIYF.

The chain carries TRBV27 and TRBJ2-1; D call uncertain. V was trimmed by 6 bases and J by 4 bases, leaving 4 bases between them. CDR1 is MNHEY and CDR2 is SMNVEV in the germline V gene (reference sequence). The CDR3 sequence is 11 residues long. The CDR3 nucleotides are TGTGCCAGCAGCCAGTACAATGAGCAGTTCTTC. It yields the protein CASSQYNEQFF.

This sequence joins TRBV12-2 and TRBJ2-5; TRBD1, as called in the table, went unchecked against the DNA. TRBV12-2 is a pseudogene segment. The length of the CDR3 is 11 residues. The CDR3 DNA sequence: TGTGCAAGTCGCCCAGTAGAGACCCAGTACTTC. As protein: CASRPVETQYF.

This sequence joins TRBV7-2 and TRBJ1-2; 9 positions match TRBD1. This CDR3 is built from 14 residues. Trimming removed 2 bases from V and 6 bases from J; junction bases left unmatched: 4. The V gene's germline CDR1 is SGHTA and CDR2 FQGNSA. CDR3 nucleotides: TGTGCCAGCAGCTTATCCTGGACAGGGGATGGCTACACCTTC. Protein: CASSLSWTGDGYTF.

The chain recombines TRBV29-1 with TRBJ2-1, with unresolved D. Germline loops: CDR1 SQVTM, CDR2 ANQGSEA. The CDR3 spans 10 residues. Trimming stripped 7 bases from V and 5 bases from J, with 6 bases between. CDR3 protein: CSAENNEQFF. The CDR3 nucleotides are TGCAGCGCGGAGAACAATGAGCAGTTCTTC.

The chain joins TRBV27 to TRBJ2-6, with 10 bases fitting TRBD1. The CDR3 is 19 amino acids. Germline-derived CDR1 and CDR2 are MNHEY and SMNVEV (reference sequence). After removal of 6 bases from V and 2 bases from J, the junction contained 13 bases not matched to a gene. The CDR3 DNA reads TGTGCCAGCAGCCAATTACCGGGACAGGGGCCCCCTGGGGCCAACGTCCTGACTTTC. The encoded protein is CASSQLPGQGPPGANVLTF. The full variable domain, rest sourced from reference TRBV27 and TRBJ2-6, is EAQVTQNPRYLITVTGKKLTVTCSQNMNHEYMSWYRQDPGLGLRQIYYSMNVEVTDKGDVPEGYKVSRKEKRNFPLILESPSPNQTSLYFCASSQLPGQGPPGANVLTFGAGSRLTVL.

The chain carries TRBV6-2 or TRBV6-3 and TRBJ2-7, with D perhaps given as TRBD1 or TRBD2 (6 bases each). Per germline, CDR1 MNHEY and CDR2 SVGEGT. The CDR3 has 15 amino acids. Trimming cost V 6 bases and J 9 bases, with 24 bases left between them. The CDR3 bases are TGTGCCAGCAGCGACGTTATCAACCAAAGGGGGGTGCAGTACTTC. The encoded protein is CASSDVINQRGVQYF.

The chain is built from TRBV7-2 and TRBJ1-1; no definite D call. This CDR3 has 13 residues. Trimming took off 5 bases at V and 1 base at J, with 8 bases between the two ends. Per the germline V gene, CDR1 is SGHTA and CDR2 is FQGNSA. CDR3 in amino acids: CASSRQANTEAFF. The CDR3 bases are TGTGCCAGCAGCCGTCAGGCGAACACTGAAGCTTTCTTT.

This rearrangement joins TRBV24-1 to TRBJ1-2; D perhaps matches TRBD1 (5 bases). This CDR3 has 14 amino acids. Trimming pared 0 bases from V and 8 bases from J, leaving 12 bases between. CDR1 is KGHDR, CDR2 SFDVKD, per germline. The chain's CDR3 is CATSDLAGSSGYTF. The CDR3, as DNA: TGTGCCACCAGTGATTTGGCAGGGTCGTCGGGCTACACCTTC.

V gene TRBV27 combines with J gene TRBJ1-4; D is unresolved. V gave up 6 bases and J gave up 10 bases, with 12 bases separating them. The CDR3 runs 12 residues. Germline V lookup: CDR1 MNHEY, CDR2 SMNVEV (reference sequence). CDR3 region: CASRGGLGKLFF. CDR3 sequence (DNA): TGTGCCAGCAGGGGCGGGCTCGGAAAACTGTTTTTT.

This clone has more than one count but fewer than ten. V gene TRBV11-2 combines with J gene TRBJ1-1; unclear D gene. CDR3 length: 15 residues. V was pared by 3 bases and J by 5 bases, with 16 bases between. CDR1 SGHAT and CDR2 FQNNGV come from the germline V gene. The CDR3 is CASSLEWVPGTEAFF. For the CDR3, the DNA is TGTGCCAGCAGCTTGGAATGGGTACCGGGGACTGAAGCTTTCTTT.

The rearrangement links TRBV5-3 to TRBJ2-7, with D unclear. TRBV5-3 is known as an ORF, though its function is uncertain. The CDR3 consists of 13 residues. V lost 4 bases to trimming and J lost 8 bases, with 16 bases between them. CDR3: CARSRDPVHKQYF. CDR3 in DNA: TGTGCCAGAAGCCGTGACCCCGTACACAAGCAGTACTTC.

This sequence joins TRBV27 and TRBJ1-6, with D hard to call. V was trimmed by 7 bases and J by 7 bases, leaving 17 bases between them. The germline CDR1 and CDR2 sequences are MNHEY and SMNVEV (reference sequence). The CDR3 contains 15 residues. As DNA, the CDR3 is TGTGCCAGCACCTGGGCCCCTGGTTCGAATTCACCCCTCCACTTT. It translates to CASTWAPGSNSPLHF.

This clone has only one observation. This chain joins TRBV7-8 and TRBJ1-1; a possible D gene is TRBD1 (5 bases). Trimming took 4 bases from V and 6 from J, leaving 15 bases between them. CDR1 is SGHVS, CDR2 FQNEAQ, per germline. This CDR3 is built from 14 residues. For the CDR3, the DNA is TGTGCCAGCAGCTGGGAGACCGGGGGGGCTGAAGCTTTCTTT. Translation: CASSWETGGAEAFF.

This chain connects TRBV19 to TRBJ1-5, with 11 positions matching TRBD1. V dropped 3 bases and J dropped 5; count of bases not matched to a gene: 3. There are 15 residues in the CDR3. Germline values: CDR1 LNHDA, CDR2 SQIVND (reference sequence). The CDR3 DNA is TGTGCCAGTAGTATTCGGACAGGGGGCTATCAGCCCCAGCATTTT. Its protein product is CASSIRTGGYQPQHF.

The J gene is TRBJ1-1, the V gene TRBV29-1; D might be TRBD1 (5 bases). The CDR3 has 15 amino acids. Germline assignment: CDR1 SQVTM and CDR2 ANQGSEA. V was trimmed by 6 bases and J by 0 bases, leaving 17 bases between them. CDR3 DNA sequence: TGCAGCGTGCTAAATACCGGGACCATGAACACTGAAGCTTTCTTT. Translation: CSVLNTGTMNTEAFF.

The chain recombines TRBV11-2 with TRBJ1-6, with 7 bases fitting TRBD1. The J segment lost 9 bases and the V segment lost 6 bases, leaving 2 bases of the junction unmatched. Per germline, CDR1 SGHAT and CDR2 FQNNGV. The CDR3 sequence is 12 residues long. The CDR3 DNA is TGTGCCAGCAGACGGGACAGTTCACCCCTCCACTTT. Its translation is CASRRDSSPLHF.

A single count supports this clone. Relative to the germline gene, one junction end is altered; a read error may explain this. V usage is TRBV6-1 and J usage is TRBJ1-5, with TRBD1 as a possible D gene (5 bases). This CDR3 spans 15 amino acids. Germline assignment: CDR1 MNHNS and CDR2 SASEGT. The CDR3 region is CASREGVLSNQPQHF. CDR3 sequence (DNA): TGTGCCAGCAGGGAAGGGGTCCTCAGCAATCAGCCCCAGCATTTT.

This clone was observed a single time. The chain employs TRBV9 and TRBJ2-3; 7 nucleotides line up with TRBD2. V lost 6 bases to trimming and J lost 0 bases; unmatched junction nucleotides: 4. Germline V CDR1 and CDR2: SGDLS, YYNGEE. This CDR3 contains 14 residues. The CDR3 DNA is TGTGCCAGCAACAGCGGGATTAGCACAGATACGCAGTATTTT. Translated, it gives CASNSGISTDTQYF.